This section outlines one T cell receptor beta chain sequence together with its context. These data come from a study of blood T cell repertoires in COVID-19. As for the study in general: The United States, Italy and Spain supplied acute and convalescent COVID-19 samples. T cells, B-cell-depleted T cells, or PBMCs supplied cDNA or gDNA.

The germline V gene has CDR1 DFQATT and CDR2 SNEGSKA (reference sequence). V lost 6 bases and J lost 5, with 10 bases in between. This CDR3 spans 11 amino acids. The table came from immunoSEQ multiplex PCR; TCRdb's copy has only in-frame clones and leaves some out. The table includes roughly 100,000 clones, approximately 88% detected once. The sequence was collected from an elderly man with acute or convalescent COVID-19. The chain employs TRBV20-1 and TRBJ2-5; D remains unclear. Material for sequencing was peripheral blood. As DNA, the CDR3 is TGCAGTGCACCAGCTAGGGAGACCCAGTACTTC. Residues: CSAPARETQYF.